Listed here are 21 T cell receptor beta chains from one sample, sequenced in a study of blood T cell repertoires in COVID-19. The table came from immunoSEQ multiplex PCR; TCRdb's copy has only in-frame clones and leaves some out. The table includes some 290,000 clones, approximately 87% detected once. The sequencing input was peripheral blood. These receptors came from a man between 60 and 75 years old who had recovered from COVID-19.

The J gene is TRBJ2-7, the V gene TRBV7-9, with D tentatively TRBD1 (6 bases). This CDR3 comprises 15 residues. Trimming cost V 5 bases and J 0 bases, with 14 bases left between them. CDR1 SEHNR and CDR2 FQNEAQ come from the germline V gene (reference sequence). CDR3 nucleotide sequence: TGTGCCAGCAGCCAATCCCGGGACATCTCCTACGAGCAGTACTTC. Its protein is CASSQSRDISYEQYF.

This chain joins TRBV14 and TRBJ2-3; a weak D match, TRBD1 (5 bases). The germline CDR1 and CDR2 sequences are SGHDN and FVKESK. The V end was cut by 4 bases, the J end by 0 bases, with 11 bases between. CDR3 size: 15 residues. DNA of the CDR3: TGTGCCAGCAGCCCAGGACAACTTAGCACAGATACGCAGTATTTT. It is translated as CASSPGQLSTDTQYF.

This rearrangement joins TRBV3-1 (or the pseudogene TRBV3-2) to TRBJ1-1, with TRBD1 matching 7 bases. CDR1 and CDR2 (germline): LGHDT, YNNKEL (reference sequence). Trimming took 4 bases from V and 0 from J; bases not matched to a gene: 5. The CDR3 is 15 amino acids. CDR3 loop: CASSRLTGMNTEAFF. The CDR3 DNA reads as TGTGCCAGCAGCCGGCTGACAGGGATGAACACTGAAGCTTTCTTT.

The chain has TRBV2 and TRBJ2-5; D uncertain. The CDR3 length is 15 residues. The germline gives CDR1 SNHLY, CDR2 FYNNEI. Trimming shortened V by 2 bases and J by 0 bases, and 10 bases separated the two germline ends. CDR3 residues: CASSEFTVYQETQYF. In nucleotides, the CDR3 is TGTGCCAGCAGTGAATTTACGGTTTACCAAGAGACCCAGTACTTC.

The chain employs TRBV7-9 and TRBJ2-3; 13 nucleotides align to TRBD2. Germline V CDR1 and CDR2: SEHNR, FQNEAQ (reference sequence). The V gene end was trimmed by 5 bases and the J gene end by 2 bases; junction bases not matched to a gene: 4. CDR3 length: 16 residues. DNA for the CDR3: TGTGCCAGCAGCCCCGGACTAGCGGGAGTCACAGATACGCAGTATTTT. Residues: CASSPGLAGVTDTQYF.

The chain combines TRBV25-1 with TRBJ1-6, with D possibly being TRBD1 (6 bases). CDR1 is MGHDK and CDR2 is SYGVNS in the germline V gene. Trimming pared 6 bases from V and 8 bases from J, leaving 8 bases between. This CDR3 spans 12 amino acids. The DNA of the CDR3 is TGTGCCAGCAGACAGGGTTATTCACCCCTCCACTTT. It encodes CASRQGYSPLHF.

The chain carries TRBV6-6 and TRBJ2-7; no clear D. CDR1 is MNHNY, CDR2 SVGAGI, per germline (reference sequence). V lost 5 bases to trimming and J lost 2 bases, with 7 bases between them. CDR3 length equals 12 residues. The CDR3 DNA reads as TGTGCCAGCAGTCTTACTGCCTACGAGCAGTACTTC. Amino acid sequence: CASSLTAYEQYF.

This clone has more than one count but fewer than ten. The rearrangement joins TRBV7-3 to TRBJ2-7; tentatively, D is TRBD1 (6 bases). The CDR3 sequence is 13 residues long. Trimming took off 5 bases at V and 3 bases at J, with 11 bases between the two ends. In germline, CDR1 is SGHTA, CDR2 FQGTGA. The CDR3 is CASSPGQSYEQYF. Written as DNA, the CDR3 is TGTGCCAGCAGCCCCGGACAGAGCTACGAGCAGTACTTC.

About this clone itself: Other DNA sequences of this sample code for an identical CDR3. The rearrangement joins TRBV12-3 or TRBV12-4 to TRBJ1-1, with D unresolved. The CDR3 sequence is 13 residues long. Trimming took off 0 bases at V and 1 base at J, with 3 bases between the two ends. The CDR3 loop is CASSLARNTEAFF. The CDR3 DNA follows: TGTGCCAGCAGTTTAGCCCGGAACACTGAAGCTTTCTTT.

CDR3 DNA sequence: TGTGCAAGTCGCCCCACTCTCGGAGCTTTCTTT. Its protein is CASRPTLGAFF. The chain joins TRBV12-2 to TRBJ1-1. TRBV12-2 is described as a pseudogene. This CDR3 comprises 11 residues.

This clone was detected ten times or more. J is TRBJ2-1 and V is TRBV9, with TRBD2 matching 8 bases. CDR3 size: 18 residues. CDR1 is SGDLS and CDR2 is YYNGEE in the germline V gene. The junction had 13 bases not matched to a gene; V was cut back by 5 bases and J by 0 bases. The CDR3 DNA is TGTGCCAGCAGTTTCGGAGGTTTTGGGACTAGCTCCTACAATGAGCAGTTCTTC. Translation gives CASSFGGFGTSSYNEQFF.

The V call is TRBV29-1, the J call TRBJ1-2, with D unresolved. The germline V and J ends were trimmed by 4 bases and 5 bases, with 11 bases remaining between them. The CDR3 consists of 12 residues. CDR1 SQVTM and CDR2 ANQGSEA come from the germline V gene. CDR3 in amino acids: CSVVGGEYGYTF. In nucleotides, the CDR3 is TGCAGCGTTGTTGGCGGTGAATATGGCTACACCTTC.

The chain couples TRBV10-2 to TRBJ1-4; TRBD1 aligns across 10 bases. V lost 2 bases to trimming and J lost 3 bases; unmatched junction nucleotides: 6. Germline loops: CDR1 WSHSY, CDR2 SAAADI. The CDR3 spans 17 residues. This CDR3 reads CASSERQGAAANEKLFF. DNA of the CDR3: TGCGCCAGCAGTGAGCGACAGGGGGCTGCGGCTAATGAAAAACTGTTTTTT.

This chain connects TRBV18 to TRBJ2-7; 8 positions agree with TRBD1. This CDR3 has 11 residues. Trimming removed 3 bases from V and 10 bases from J; junction bases left unmatched: 2. Per germline, CDR1 KGHSH and CDR2 LQKENI. The CDR3 sequence is CASSPDRAQYF. Here the CDR3 DNA reads TGTGCCAGCTCACCGGACAGGGCTCAGTACTTC.

This clone has a handful of counts. The identical CDR3 is also encoded by other nucleotide sequences in the sample. This chain uses TRBV2 with TRBJ1-5; TRBD1 agrees at 9 bases. Germline V gene sequence: CDR1 SNHLY, CDR2 FYNNEI. This CDR3 spans 14 amino acids. With 6 bases clipped from V and 2 bases from J, the junction kept 2 bases outside the gene matches. This CDR3 reads CASRRDRGNQPQHF. Written as DNA, the CDR3 is TGTGCCAGCAGGAGGGACAGGGGCAATCAGCCCCAGCATTTT.

The CDR3 DNA sequence: TGTGCCAGCTCATCTGGACAGGGCCGTAGCACAGATACGCAGTATTTT. This sequence encodes CASSSGQGRSTDTQYF. This chain joins TRBV18 and TRBJ2-3; 8 nucleotides align to TRBD1. The CDR3 has 16 amino acids. After removal of 5 bases from V and 0 bases from J, the junction contained 7 bases not matched to a gene. The germline CDR1 and CDR2 sequences are KGHSH and LQKENI.

The gene calls are TRBV18 and TRBJ2-7, with D perhaps TRBD2 (5 bases). V was trimmed by 6 bases and J by 4 bases, leaving 22 bases between them. The CDR3 spans 16 residues. Germline CDR1 KGHSH, CDR2 LQKENI. DNA of the CDR3: TGTGCCAGCTCCCCTGATGTTGGAGGTTACGGTTACGAGCAGTACTTC. This gives the protein CASSPDVGGYGYEQYF.

This clone was detected once. V and J are TRBV3-1 (or the pseudogene TRBV3-2) and TRBJ2-4, with TRBD2 as a possible D gene (5 bases). This CDR3 has 14 residues. The V gene's germline CDR1 is LGHDT and CDR2 YNNKEL (reference sequence). V was pared by 0 bases and J by 7 bases, with 10 bases between. CDR3 protein: CASSQDRGVNIQYF. The CDR3 DNA sequence: TGTGCCAGCAGCCAAGATCGGGGTGTGAACATTCAGTACTTC.

This sequence joins TRBV10-2 and TRBJ1-1; D perhaps matches TRBD1 (6 bases). In germline, CDR1 is WSHSY, CDR2 SAAADI. V lost 2 bases to trimming and J lost 6 bases, with 16 bases between them. CDR3 length: 15 residues. CDR3 loop: CASSEHLGARSEAFF. CDR3 nucleotides: TGCGCCAGCAGTGAGCATTTGGGGGCACGCTCTGAAGCTTTCTTT.

On this clone: At the DNA level, this CDR3 is encoded by other sequences in the same sample as well. The chain has TRBV5-1 and TRBJ2-3, with a possible D match to TRBD2 (5 bases). Germline V gene sequence: CDR1 SGHRS, CDR2 YFSETQ. Trimming took 0 bases from V and 3 from J, leaving 5 bases between them. CDR3 length: 13 residues. The CDR3 sequence: CASSLGRTDTQYF. The CDR3 nucleotides are TGCGCCAGCAGCTTGGGGAGGACAGATACGCAGTATTTT.

The chain uses TRBV27 and TRBJ1-6; D is uncertain. The CDR3 runs 13 residues. V lost 6 bases, J lost 14 bases, and 17 bases lay in between. The germline V gene encodes CDR1 MNHEY and CDR2 SMNVEV (reference sequence). CDR3 residues: CASRRGPVGALHF. The CDR3 DNA sequence: TGTGCCAGCAGGAGAGGCCCCGTCGGGGCCCTCCACTTT.